This T cell receptor (beta chain) was recovered during a study of cytomegalovirus exposure and HLA in healthy donors. Per germline, CDR1 SGHVS and CDR2 FQNEAQ. The CDR3 is 13 amino acids. Trimming cost V 6 bases and J 3 bases, with 9 bases left between them. The donors comprised healthy bone marrow donors. PCR amplification relied on 60 Vbeta primers (plus 13 Jbeta primers). Clones were sequenced by immunoSEQ multiplex PCR, and TCRdb holds only the in-frame ones, with some missing. The repertoire has under 200,000 clones, about 75% of them found once; the top ten carry about 1.3%. This receptor was taken from a man aged 18 to 35 in good health and CMV-seronegative. Sequencing input: PBMCs. This chain connects TRBV7-8 to TRBJ2-1; a weak D match, TRBD1 (6 bases). For the CDR3, the DNA is TGTGCCAGCAGTCCGGACAGCTACAATGAGCAGTTCTTC. The encoded protein is CASSPDSYNEQFF. The whole variable domain, remainder taken from reference TRBV7-8 and TRBJ2-1, is GAGVSQSPRYKVAKRGQDVALRCDPISGHVSLFWYQQALGQGPEFLTYFQNEAQLDKSGLPSDRFFAERPEGSVSTLKIQRTQQEDSAVYLCASSPDSYNEQFFGPGTRLTVL.